A selection of T cell receptor beta chains follows, all from one sample in a study of T cell clusters in autoimmune cytopenias. For each CDR3 protein, TCRdb gives one entry from its re-call of the multiplex PCR reads, without DNA. The sample table sets out approximately 600 distinct CDR3 sequences. These data also formed part of another study, on T cell repertoires in aging, cancer and after chemotherapy.

The sample comprised peripheral blood. These receptors were collected from a human donor with chronic lymphocytic leukemia. The CDR3 runs from the conserved cysteine through the conserved F or W. Each record gives: J gene, clone size, CDR3 length, V gene, CDR3 protein. Not all rows give a size; the values are once, few, many and, for expanded clones, a class.

TRBJ1-1	medium-sized	16	TRBV5-1	CATSMRAGGMNTEAFF
TRBJ2-1	large	15	TRBV18	CASSFTSGSYNEQFF
TRBJ2-6	medium-sized	13	TRBV20-1	CSAVSSGANVLTF
TRBJ2-1	large	11	TRBV12-3/TRBV12-4	CASSTYNEQFF
TRBJ2-1	medium-sized	16	TRBV4-3	CASSQELAGGGGEQFF
TRBJ1-5	NA	13	TRBV27	CASSRRQDQPQHF
TRBJ1-1	NA	11	TRBV6-5	CATQGATEAFF
TRBJ1-3	medium-sized	15	TRBV6-2/TRBV6-3	CASSYSAITGNTIYF
TRBJ1-2	large	12	TRBV5-6	CASSLGGAGYTF
TRBJ2-2	medium-sized	16	TRBV7-9	CASSPKGVGNTGELFF
TRBJ2-1	medium-sized	15	TRBV20-1	CSARDSREVLDEQFF
TRBJ1-5	medium-sized	15	TRBV18	CASSPRTGRDQPQHF